The entry below gives a single T cell receptor beta chain sequence along with its context. CDR1 is MGHRA and CDR2 is YSYEKL in the germline V gene. The CDR3 length is 16 residues. V lost 0 bases and J 4 bases, leaving 15 bases between the germline ends. The sample belongs to a study of blood T cell repertoires in COVID-19. The age range of participants was about 18 to 100 years, with residence in fewer than 25 US areas. Data came from immunoSEQ multiplex PCR; TCRdb stores just in-frame clones and leaves some out. The sample includes fewer than 250,000 clones, over 80% of them seen just once. The sequenced material came from PBMCs or T cells enriched from blood (not recorded which). V gene TRBV4-1 combines with J gene TRBJ1-2; no firm D call. The TCR was taken from a woman in her 30s with acute COVID-19. CDR3 sequence reads: CASSQDPVSRSYGYTF. CDR3 coding DNA: TGCGCCAGCAGCCAAGATCCCGTATCCCGGAGCTATGGCTACACCTTC.